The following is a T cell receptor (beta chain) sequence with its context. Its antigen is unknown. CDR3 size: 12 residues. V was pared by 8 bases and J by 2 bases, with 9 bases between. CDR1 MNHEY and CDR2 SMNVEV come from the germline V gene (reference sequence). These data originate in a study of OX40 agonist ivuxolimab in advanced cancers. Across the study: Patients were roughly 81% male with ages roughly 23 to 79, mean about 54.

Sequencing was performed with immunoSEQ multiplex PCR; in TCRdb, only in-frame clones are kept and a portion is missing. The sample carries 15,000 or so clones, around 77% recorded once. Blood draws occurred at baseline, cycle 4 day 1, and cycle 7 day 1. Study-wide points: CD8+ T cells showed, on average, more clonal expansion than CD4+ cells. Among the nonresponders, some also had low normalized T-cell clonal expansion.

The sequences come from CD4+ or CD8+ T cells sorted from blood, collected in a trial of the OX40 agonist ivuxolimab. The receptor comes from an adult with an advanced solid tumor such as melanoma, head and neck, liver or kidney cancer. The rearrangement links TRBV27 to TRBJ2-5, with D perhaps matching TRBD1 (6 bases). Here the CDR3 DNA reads TGTGCCAGCGGACAGCCTCAAGAGACCCAGTACTTC. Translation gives CASGQPQETQYF.